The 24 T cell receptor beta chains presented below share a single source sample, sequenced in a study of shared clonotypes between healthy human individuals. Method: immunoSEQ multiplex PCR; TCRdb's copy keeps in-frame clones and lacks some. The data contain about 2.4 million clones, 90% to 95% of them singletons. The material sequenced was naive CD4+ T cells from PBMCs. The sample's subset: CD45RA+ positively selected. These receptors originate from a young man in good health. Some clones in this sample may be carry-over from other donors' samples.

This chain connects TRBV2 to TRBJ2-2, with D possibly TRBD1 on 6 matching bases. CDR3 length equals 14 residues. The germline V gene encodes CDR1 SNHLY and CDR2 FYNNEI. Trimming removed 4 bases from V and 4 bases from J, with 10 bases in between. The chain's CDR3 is CASSGQVSTGELFF. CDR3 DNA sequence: TGTGCCAGCAGTGGACAGGTTTCCACCGGGGAGCTGTTTTTT.

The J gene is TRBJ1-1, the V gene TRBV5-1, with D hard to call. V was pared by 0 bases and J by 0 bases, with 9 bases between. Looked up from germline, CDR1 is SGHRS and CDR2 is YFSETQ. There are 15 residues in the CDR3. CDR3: CASSLDGRLNTEAFF. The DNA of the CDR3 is TGCGCCAGCAGCTTGGATGGCAGACTGAACACTGAAGCTTTCTTT. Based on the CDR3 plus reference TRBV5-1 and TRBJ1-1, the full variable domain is KAGVTQTPRYLIKTRGQQVTLSCSPISGHRSVSWYQQTPGQGLQFLFEYFSETQRNKGNFPGRFSGRQFSNSRSEMNVSTLELGDSALYLCASSLDGRLNTEAFFGQGTRLTVV.

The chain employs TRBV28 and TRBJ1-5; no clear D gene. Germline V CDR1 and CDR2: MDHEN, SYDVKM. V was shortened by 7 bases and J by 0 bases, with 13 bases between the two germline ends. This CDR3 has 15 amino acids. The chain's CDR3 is CASNNAGYSNQPQHF. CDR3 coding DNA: TGTGCCAGCAATAATGCGGGTTATAGCAATCAGCCCCAGCATTTT.

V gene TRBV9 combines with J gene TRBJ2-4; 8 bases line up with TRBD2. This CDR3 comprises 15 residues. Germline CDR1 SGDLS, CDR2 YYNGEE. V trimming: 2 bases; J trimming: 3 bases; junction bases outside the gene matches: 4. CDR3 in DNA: TGTGCCAGCAGCGTCACTAGCGGCTACAAAAACATTCAGTACTTC. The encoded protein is CASSVTSGYKNIQYF.

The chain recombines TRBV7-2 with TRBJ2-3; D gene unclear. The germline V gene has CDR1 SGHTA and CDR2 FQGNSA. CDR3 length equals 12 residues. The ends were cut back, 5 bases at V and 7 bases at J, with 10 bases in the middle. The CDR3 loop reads CASSPTQNTQYF. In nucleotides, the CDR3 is TGTGCCAGCAGCCCTACACAAAATACGCAGTATTTT.

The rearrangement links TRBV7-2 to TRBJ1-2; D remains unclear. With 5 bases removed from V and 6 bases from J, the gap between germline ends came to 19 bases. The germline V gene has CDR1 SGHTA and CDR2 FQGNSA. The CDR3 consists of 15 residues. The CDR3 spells CASSANARLVHGYTF. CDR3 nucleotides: TGTGCCAGCAGCGCCAACGCTCGCCTAGTGCATGGCTACACCTTC.

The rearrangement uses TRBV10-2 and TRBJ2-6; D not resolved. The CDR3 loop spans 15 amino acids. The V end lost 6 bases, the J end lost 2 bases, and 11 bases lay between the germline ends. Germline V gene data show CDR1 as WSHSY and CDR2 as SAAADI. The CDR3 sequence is CASRPGRTGANVLTF. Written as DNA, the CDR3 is TGCGCCAGCAGACCCGGACGAACTGGGGCCAACGTCCTGACTTTC.

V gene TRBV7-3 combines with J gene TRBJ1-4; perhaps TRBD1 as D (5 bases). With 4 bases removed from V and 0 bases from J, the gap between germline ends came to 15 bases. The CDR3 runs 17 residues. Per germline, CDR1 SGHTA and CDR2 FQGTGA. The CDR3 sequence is CASSSRPRGATNEKLFF. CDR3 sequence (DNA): TGTGCCAGCAGCTCGAGACCTAGGGGTGCAACTAATGAAAAACTGTTTTTT.

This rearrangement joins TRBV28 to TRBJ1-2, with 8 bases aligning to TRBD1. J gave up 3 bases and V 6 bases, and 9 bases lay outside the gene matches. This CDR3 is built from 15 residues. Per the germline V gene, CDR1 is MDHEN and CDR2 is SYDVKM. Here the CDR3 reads CASRPTGEVYYGYTF. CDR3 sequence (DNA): TGTGCCAGCAGACCGACAGGGGAAGTCTACTATGGCTACACCTTC.

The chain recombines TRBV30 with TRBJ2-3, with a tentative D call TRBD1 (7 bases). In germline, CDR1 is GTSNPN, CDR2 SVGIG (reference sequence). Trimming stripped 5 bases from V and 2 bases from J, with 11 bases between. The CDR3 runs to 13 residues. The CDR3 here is CAWAGQTTDTQYF. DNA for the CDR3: TGTGCCTGGGCGGGACAGACCACAGATACGCAGTATTTT.

The CDR3 loop reads CARALNTEAFF. For the CDR3, the DNA is TGTGCCCGGGCCTTGAACACTGAAGCTTTCTTT. The gene calls are TRBV30 and TRBJ1-1; D is ambiguous. Germline V gives CDR1 GTSNPN, CDR2 SVGIG (reference sequence). V was cut by 8 bases and J by 0 bases, with 7 bases left in between. The CDR3 is 11 residues long. Full variable domain (rest looked up from reference TRBV30 and TRBJ1-1): SQTIHQWPATLVQPVGSPLSLECTVEGTSNPNLYWYRQAAGRGLQLLFYSVGIGQISSEVPQNLSASRPQDRQFILSSKKLLLSDSGFYLCARALNTEAFFGQGTRLTVV.

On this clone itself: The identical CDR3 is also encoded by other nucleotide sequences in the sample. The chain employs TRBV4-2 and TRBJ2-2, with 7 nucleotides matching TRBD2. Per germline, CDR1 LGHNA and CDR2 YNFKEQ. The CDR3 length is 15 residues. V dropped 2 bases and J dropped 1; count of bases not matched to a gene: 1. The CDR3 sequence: CASSQTGGNTGELFF. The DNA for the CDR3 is TGTGCCAGCAGCCAAACGGGAGGGAACACCGGGGAGCTGTTTTTT.

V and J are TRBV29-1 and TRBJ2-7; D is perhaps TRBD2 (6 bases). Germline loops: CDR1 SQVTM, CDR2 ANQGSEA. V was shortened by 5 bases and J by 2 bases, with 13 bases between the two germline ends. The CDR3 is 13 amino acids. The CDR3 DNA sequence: TGCAGCGTTTGGGGGACTCTTCCCTACGAGCAGTACTTC. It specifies CSVWGTLPYEQYF.

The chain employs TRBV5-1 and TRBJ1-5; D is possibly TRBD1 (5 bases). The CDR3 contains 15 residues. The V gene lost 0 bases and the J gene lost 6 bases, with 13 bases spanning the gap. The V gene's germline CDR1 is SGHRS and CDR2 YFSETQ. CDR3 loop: CASSLEGLLGQPQHF. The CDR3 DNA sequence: TGCGCCAGCAGCTTGGAGGGACTCCTTGGTCAGCCCCAGCATTTT.

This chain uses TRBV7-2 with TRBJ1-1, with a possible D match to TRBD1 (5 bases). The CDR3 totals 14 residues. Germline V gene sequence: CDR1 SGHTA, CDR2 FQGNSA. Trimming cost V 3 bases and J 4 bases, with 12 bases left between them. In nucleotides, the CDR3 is TGTGCCAGCAGCTTCCAGTCGCAGGGCACTGAAGCTTTCTTT. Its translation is CASSFQSQGTEAFF. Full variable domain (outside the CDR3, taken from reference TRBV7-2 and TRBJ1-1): GAGVSQSPSNKVTEKGKDVELRCDPISGHTALYWYRQSLGQGLEFLIYFQGNSAPDKSGLPSDRFSAERTGGSVSTLTIQRTQQEDSAVYLCASSFQSQGTEAFFGQGTRLTVV.

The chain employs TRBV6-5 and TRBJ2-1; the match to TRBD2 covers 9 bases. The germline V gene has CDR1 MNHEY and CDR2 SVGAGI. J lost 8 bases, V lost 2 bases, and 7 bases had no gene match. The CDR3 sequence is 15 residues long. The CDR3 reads CASSYLAGRRDEQFF. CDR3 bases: TGTGCCAGCAGTTACCTAGCGGGACGGAGGGATGAGCAGTTCTTC.

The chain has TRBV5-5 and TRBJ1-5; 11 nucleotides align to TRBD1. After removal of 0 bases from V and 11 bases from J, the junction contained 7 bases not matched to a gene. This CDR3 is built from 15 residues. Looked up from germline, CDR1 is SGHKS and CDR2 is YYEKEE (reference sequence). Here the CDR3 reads CASSLEWDRGISQHF. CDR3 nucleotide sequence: TGTGCCAGCAGCTTGGAGTGGGACAGGGGGATCTCCCAGCATTTT.

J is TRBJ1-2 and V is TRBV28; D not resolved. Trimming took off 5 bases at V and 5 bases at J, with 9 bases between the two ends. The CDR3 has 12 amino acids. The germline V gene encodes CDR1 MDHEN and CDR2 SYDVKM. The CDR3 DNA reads TGTGCCAGCAGTGGACTCCCGTATGGCTACACCTTC. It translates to CASSGLPYGYTF.

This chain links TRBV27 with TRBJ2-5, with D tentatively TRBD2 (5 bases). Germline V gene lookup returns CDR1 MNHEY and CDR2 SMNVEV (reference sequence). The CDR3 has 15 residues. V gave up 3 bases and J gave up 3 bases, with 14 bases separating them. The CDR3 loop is CASSFRNLAKETQYF. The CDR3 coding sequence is TGTGCCAGCAGTTTCCGGAATTTAGCGAAAGAGACCCAGTACTTC.

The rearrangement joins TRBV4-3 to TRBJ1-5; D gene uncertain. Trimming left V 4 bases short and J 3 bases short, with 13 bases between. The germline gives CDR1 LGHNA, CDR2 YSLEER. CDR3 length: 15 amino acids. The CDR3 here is CASSPDFLSNQPQHF. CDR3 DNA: TGCGCCAGCAGCCCCGACTTCCTCTCCAATCAGCCCCAGCATTTT.

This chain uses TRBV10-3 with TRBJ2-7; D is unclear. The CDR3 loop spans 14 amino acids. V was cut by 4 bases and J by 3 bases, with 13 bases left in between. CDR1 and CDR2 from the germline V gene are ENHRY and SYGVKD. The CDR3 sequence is CAISALSPNYEQYF. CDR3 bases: TGTGCCATCAGTGCTCTGTCACCTAACTACGAGCAGTACTTC.

CDR3 coding DNA: TGTGCCAGCCTCGTACGGAGCGCAGGGGATCAGCCCCAGCATTTT. Translation gives CASLVRSAGDQPQHF. This chain connects TRBV6-1 to TRBJ1-5; D is perhaps TRBD1 (6 bases). V was clipped by 8 bases and J by 5 bases, with 19 bases between them. Germline lookup yields CDR1 MNHNS and CDR2 SASEGT. The length of the CDR3 is 15 residues.

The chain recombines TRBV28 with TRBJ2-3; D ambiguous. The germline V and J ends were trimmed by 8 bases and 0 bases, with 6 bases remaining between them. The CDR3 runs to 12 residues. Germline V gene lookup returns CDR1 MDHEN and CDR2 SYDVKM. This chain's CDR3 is CASGMSTDTQYF. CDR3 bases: TGTGCCAGCGGTATGAGCACAGATACGCAGTATTTT. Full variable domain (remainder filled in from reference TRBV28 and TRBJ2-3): DVKVTQSSRYLVKRTGEKVFLECVQDMDHENMFWYRQDPGLGLRLIYFSYDVKMKEKGDIPEGYSVSREKKERFSLILESASTNQTSMYLCASGMSTDTQYFGPGTRLTVL.

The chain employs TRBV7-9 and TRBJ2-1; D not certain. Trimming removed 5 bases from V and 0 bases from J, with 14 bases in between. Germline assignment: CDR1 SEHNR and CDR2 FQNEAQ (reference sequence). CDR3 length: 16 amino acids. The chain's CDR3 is CASSPGPRNSYNEQFF. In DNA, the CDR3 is TGTGCCAGCAGCCCCGGTCCCCGTAACTCCTACAATGAGCAGTTCTTC.